This TCR beta chain originates from a study of Graves' ophthalmopathy and Graves' hyperthyroidism. TCR beta CDR3 regions were amplified from RNA transcripts. Following a first-round RT-PCR that used HTBI primers, a second-round multiplex PCR was carried out. TCRdb re-analysed the multiplex PCR reads in MiXCR, keeping a single row per CDR3 protein. The data contain some 1.1 million distinct CDR3 sequences, approximately 35% of them singletons. CDR3 length: 15 amino acids. The germline V gene encodes CDR1 LNHDA and CDR2 SQIVND (reference sequence). V was shortened by 5 bases and J by 0 bases, with 13 bases between the two germline ends.

The sample taken for sequencing was peripheral blood or thyroid tissue (not recorded which). The chain uses TRBV19 and TRBJ1-2; D is uncertain. The sequence was collected from an adult man with Graves' hyperthyroidism. The CDR3 sequence is CASSVKTGTNYGYTF. Written as DNA, the CDR3 is TGTGCCAGTAGTGTGAAGACGGGAACTAACTATGGCTACACCTTC. Drawing the rest from reference TRBV19 and TRBJ1-2, the complete variable domain is DGGITQSPKYLFRKEGQNVTLSCEQNLNHDAMYWYRQDPGQGLRLIYYSQIVNDFQKGDIAEGYSVSREKKESFPLTVTSAQKNPTAFYLCASSVKTGTNYGYTFGSGTRLTVV.